The present T cell receptor beta chain was sequenced within a study of blood T cell repertoires in COVID-19. As for the study in general: Nucleic acid was either cDNA or gDNA, and it came from T cells, B-cell-depleted T cells, or PBMCs.

Assay: immunoSEQ multiplex PCR; the TCRdb copy retains only in-frame clones and omits some. The sample lists about 180,000 clones, approximately 84% occurring once. The CDR3 sequence is 14 residues long. Germline V gene lookup returns CDR1 SEHNR and CDR2 FQNEAQ (reference sequence). V lost 5 bases and J lost 5; bases outside the gene matches: 5. The receptor's source is a woman aged 40 to 49 with acute COVID-19. Sequenced material: PBMCs or T cells enriched from blood (not recorded which). The rearrangement links TRBV7-9 to TRBJ2-5, with 10 positions matching TRBD1. The CDR3 nucleotides read TGTGCCAGCAGCCCACGGACAGGGGGTGAGACCCAGTACTTC. Translation gives CASSPRTGGETQYF.